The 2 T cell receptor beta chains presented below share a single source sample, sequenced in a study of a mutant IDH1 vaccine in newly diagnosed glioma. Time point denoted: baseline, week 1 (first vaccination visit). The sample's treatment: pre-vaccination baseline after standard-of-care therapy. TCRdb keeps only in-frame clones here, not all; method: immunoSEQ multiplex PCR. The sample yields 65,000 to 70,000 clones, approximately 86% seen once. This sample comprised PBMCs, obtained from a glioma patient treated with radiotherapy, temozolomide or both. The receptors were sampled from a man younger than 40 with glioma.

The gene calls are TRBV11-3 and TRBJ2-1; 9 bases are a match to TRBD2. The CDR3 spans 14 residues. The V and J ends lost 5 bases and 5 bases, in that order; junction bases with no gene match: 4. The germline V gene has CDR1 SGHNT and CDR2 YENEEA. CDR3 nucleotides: TGTGCCAGCAGCAGGAGCGGGGGGAACAATGAGCAGTTCTTC. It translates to CASSRSGGNNEQFF.

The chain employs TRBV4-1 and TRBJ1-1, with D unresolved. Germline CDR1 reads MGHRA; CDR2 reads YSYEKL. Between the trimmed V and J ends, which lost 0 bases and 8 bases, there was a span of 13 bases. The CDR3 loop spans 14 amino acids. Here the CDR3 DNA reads TGCGCCAGCAGCCAAGATCTTGCTTATACCGAAGCTTTCTTT. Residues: CASSQDLAYTEAFF.